A single sample gave rise to the 24 T cell receptor beta chains below, sequenced in a study of long-term antiretroviral therapy in people with HIV. Survey-level resolution applied to immunoSEQ assay v3.0. Profiled with immunoSEQ multiplex PCR; TCRdb holds only in-frame clones, not every one. The table records 20,000 to 25,000 clones, approximately 81% of them present only once. The starting material was unsorted PBMCs, obtained 2.3 to 2.5 years after starting antiretroviral therapy. Receptors were obtained from a man aged 40-49 years with HIV.

The rearrangement uses TRBV2 and TRBJ1-2; D call uncertain. Germline lookup yields CDR1 SNHLY and CDR2 FYNNEI. The CDR3 covers 16 residues. V was trimmed by 2 bases and J by 3 bases, leaving 16 bases between them. As DNA, the CDR3 is TGTGCCAGCAGTGAACCTCTCCCCCCAGTCTACTATGGCTACACCTTC. It encodes CASSEPLPPVYYGYTF.

The rearrangement links TRBV6-6 to TRBJ1-5, with unresolved D. This CDR3 is built from 14 residues. V was trimmed by 7 bases and J by 1 base, leaving 11 bases between them. Germline CDR1 and CDR2: MNHNY and SVGAGI (reference sequence). This chain's CDR3 is CASTTPTSNQPQHF. CDR3 in DNA: TGTGCCAGCACCACTCCAACGAGCAATCAGCCCCAGCATTTT.

This clone was recorded once. This chain links TRBV2 with TRBJ2-3, with 9 bases that match TRBD2. In germline, CDR1 is SNHLY, CDR2 FYNNEI. This CDR3 has 16 residues. The junction had 10 bases not matched to a gene; V was cut back by 6 bases and J by 3 bases. The CDR3 protein is CASRISGGRGTDTQYF. As DNA, the CDR3 is TGTGCCAGCAGAATCAGCGGGGGGCGAGGAACAGATACGCAGTATTTT.

This chain connects TRBV11-2 to TRBJ2-5, with D unclear. Germline values: CDR1 SGHAT, CDR2 FQNNGV. The CDR3 covers 14 residues. Trimming left V 1 base short and J 5 bases short, with 11 bases between. The CDR3 nucleotides read TGTGCCAGCAGCTTAGGGGCCCGCACGGAGACCCAGTACTTC. It yields the protein CASSLGARTETQYF.

This rearrangement joins TRBV5-1 to TRBJ2-3, with 10 bases that match TRBD1. Looked up from germline, CDR1 is SGHRS and CDR2 is YFSETQ. V gave up 2 bases and J gave up 2 bases; unmatched junction bases: 8. The CDR3 extends over 17 amino acids. The CDR3 nucleotides read TGCGCCAGCAGCTTATCTGCCGGGACAGGGGCCACAGATACGCAGTATTTT. Protein sequence: CASSLSAGTGATDTQYF.

The chain carries TRBV25-1 and TRBJ1-5; a possible D gene is TRBD1 (6 bases). The V end lost 2 bases, the J end lost 5 bases, and 22 bases lay between the germline ends. Germline-derived CDR1 and CDR2 are MGHDK and SYGVNS. The CDR3 is made up of 18 amino acids. The CDR3 loop is CASSELCTGRGVDQPQHF. CDR3 sequence (DNA): TGTGCCAGCAGTGAACTATGTACCGGCAGGGGTGTGGATCAGCCCCAGCATTTT.

Of note for this clone: Relative to the germline gene, one junction end is altered; a read error may explain this. The chain links TRBV7-7 to TRBJ2-1; D is unclear. CDR3 length: 15 amino acids. The germline CDR1 and CDR2 sequences are SSHAT and FNYEAQ (reference sequence). The CDR3 spells CASSSEGLPGSEQFF. CDR3 coding DNA: TGTGCTAGCAGCTCCGAAGGGTTACCGGGCAGTGAGCAGTTCTTC. The entire variable domain, with the rest obtained from reference TRBV7-7 and TRBJ2-1, is as follows: GAGVSQSPRYKVTKRGQDVTLRCDPISSHATLYWYQQALGQGPEFLTYFNYEAQPDKSGLPSDRFSAERPEGSISTLTIQRTEQRDSAMYRCASSSEGLPGSEQFFGPGTRLTVL.

This chain joins TRBV7-5 and TRBJ1-1. TRBV7-5 is a pseudogene segment. This CDR3 region has 14 residues. CDR3 in amino acids: CVRFPRRVNTEAFF. CDR3 nucleotides: TGTGTCAGATTCCCACGCCGCGTGAACACTGAAGCTTTCTTT.

The chain couples TRBV7-3 to TRBJ2-5; D gene unclear. This CDR3 spans 19 amino acids. Germline-derived CDR1 and CDR2 are SGHTA and FQGTGA. Trimming pared 5 bases from V and 2 bases from J, leaving 27 bases between. The CDR3, as DNA: TGTGCCAGCAGCGCTAAAGGCCTAGATTTTGTCCCAGCGCAAGAGACCCAGTACTTC. Translated: CASSAKGLDFVPAQETQYF. The full variable domain, with the rest looked up from reference TRBV7-3 and TRBJ2-5, is GAGVSQTPSNKVTEKGKYVELRCDPISGHTALYWYRQSLGQGPEFLIYFQGTGAADDSGLPNDRFFAVRPEGSVSTLKIQRTERGDSAVYLCASSAKGLDFVPAQETQYFGPGTRLLVL.

The chain recombines TRBV6-1 with TRBJ2-7; 9 bases are a match to TRBD2. J gave up 2 bases and V 6 bases, and 2 bases lay outside the gene matches. The CDR3 sequence is 13 residues long. Per the germline V gene, CDR1 is MNHNS and CDR2 is SASEGT. CDR3 residues: CASRAGGAYEQYF. CDR3 sequence (DNA): TGTGCCAGCAGAGCGGGGGGCGCCTACGAGCAGTACTTC.

This chain links TRBV4-2 with TRBJ2-7; 10 bases line up with TRBD2. The CDR3 contains 16 residues. J was trimmed by 3 bases and V by 4 bases; bases with no gene match: 9. Germline values: CDR1 LGHNA, CDR2 YNFKEQ. CDR3 coding DNA: TGTGCCAGCAGCCCACTAGCGGGGACGACTCGCTACGAGCAGTACTTC. Protein sequence: CASSPLAGTTRYEQYF.

V gene TRBV11-2 combines with J gene TRBJ2-7; D is perhaps TRBD1 (5 bases). Trimming left V 3 bases short and J 3 bases short, with 15 bases between. The CDR3 is made up of 15 amino acids. From germline, CDR1 is SGHAT and CDR2 FQNNGV. DNA for the CDR3: TGTGCCAGCAGCTTGGGCCAGGGTGGAATCTACGAGCAGTACTTC. It codes for CASSLGQGGIYEQYF.

The chain combines TRBV29-1 with TRBJ2-2; D is perhaps TRBD1 (6 bases). Between the trimmed V and J ends, which lost 4 bases and 5 bases, there was a span of 14 bases. The CDR3 spans 14 residues. Germline values: CDR1 SQVTM, CDR2 ANQGSEA. The CDR3 spells CSVVLGASTGELFF. CDR3 sequence (DNA): TGCAGCGTTGTGCTGGGGGCGAGTACCGGGGAGCTGTTTTTT.

The chain joins TRBV7-6 to TRBJ2-1, with D hard to call. Germline assignment: CDR1 SGHVS and CDR2 FNYEAQ. This CDR3 region has 12 residues. V shed 5 bases and J shed 5 bases, with 7 bases lying between them. The CDR3 region has the DNA TGTGCCAGCAGCACCGGGCACAATGAGCAGTTCTTC. Translation: CASSTGHNEQFF.

The rearrangement joins TRBV6-5 to TRBJ2-7, with D maybe TRBD1 (6 bases). Germline CDR1 is MNHEY and CDR2 is SVGAGI. The V end lost 6 bases, the J end lost 0 bases, and 12 bases lay between the germline ends. This CDR3 comprises 14 residues. Here the CDR3 reads CASRPGQSSYEQYF. In nucleotides, the CDR3 is TGTGCCAGCAGGCCCGGACAGAGCTCCTACGAGCAGTACTTC.

This rearrangement joins TRBV2 to TRBJ2-2, with a weak D call TRBD2 (5 bases). Trimming stripped 6 bases from V and 5 bases from J, with 13 bases between. There are 14 residues in the CDR3. In germline, CDR1 is SNHLY, CDR2 FYNNEI. The CDR3 protein is CASSPLGNTGELFF. The CDR3 DNA is TGTGCCAGCAGCCCCCTCGGGAATACCGGGGAGCTGTTTTTT.

This rearrangement joins TRBV18 to TRBJ2-1; D is possibly TRBD2 (6 bases). The CDR3 loop spans 16 amino acids. CDR1 is KGHSH, CDR2 LQKENI, per germline. V gave up 2 bases and J gave up 2 bases, with 13 bases separating them. The CDR3 DNA sequence: TGTGCCAGCTCACCAGGGCGGGAACGTACCTACAATGAGCAGTTCTTC. Amino acid sequence: CASSPGRERTYNEQFF.

The chain couples TRBV11-2 to TRBJ1-2, with no clear D. V shed 3 bases and J shed 1 base, with 6 bases lying between them. The CDR3 extends over 13 amino acids. CDR1 SGHAT and CDR2 FQNNGV come from the germline V gene. In nucleotides, the CDR3 is TGTGCCAGCAGCTTCATAAATAACTATGGCTACACCTTC. Translation: CASSFINNYGYTF.

This clone has just one count. V usage is TRBV4-3 and J usage is TRBJ2-2; 9 bases fit TRBD2. The germline CDR1 and CDR2 sequences are LGHNA and YSLEER. The CDR3 extends over 17 amino acids. V shed 1 base and J 8 bases; nucleotides not matched to a gene: 11. CDR3 protein: CASSQGNLAGVAGELFF. Written as DNA, the CDR3 is TGCGCCAGCAGCCAAGGGAATTTAGCGGGAGTGGCGGGGGAGCTGTTTTTT.

The rearrangement links TRBV11-3 to TRBJ2-5, with TRBD1 matching 8 bases. Germline V lookup: CDR1 SGHNT, CDR2 YENEEA. After removal of 5 bases from V and 5 bases from J, the junction contained 7 bases not matched to a gene. The CDR3 runs 14 residues. DNA for the CDR3: TGTGCCAGCAGCGGCAGGGGGCTGGGGGAGACCCAGTACTTC. It is translated as CASSGRGLGETQYF.

This chain links TRBV11-2 with TRBJ1-4; D is possibly TRBD1 (5 bases). CDR3 size: 15 residues. Germline CDR1 and CDR2: SGHAT and FQNNGV. V lost 1 base and J 7 bases, leaving 13 bases between the germline ends. CDR3 amino acids: CASSLGVLGGEKLFF. CDR3 bases: TGTGCCAGCAGCTTAGGAGTCCTGGGGGGTGAAAAACTGTTTTTT.

The V gene is TRBV7-9, the J gene TRBJ2-1; 7 bases align to TRBD2. The CDR3 runs to 12 residues. The V and J ends lost 11 bases and 1 base, in that order; junction bases with no gene match: 2. The germline CDR1 and CDR2 sequences are SEHNR and FQNEAQ (reference sequence). This CDR3 reads CARGGSYNEQFF. For the CDR3, the DNA is TGTGCCCGGGGAGGGTCCTACAATGAGCAGTTCTTC.

This clone was seen a single time. The chain couples TRBV25-1 to TRBJ2-7; weak D call: TRBD1 (6 bases). CDR3 size: 14 residues. Per germline, CDR1 MGHDK and CDR2 SYGVNS. Trimming took off 2 bases at V and 1 base at J, with 9 bases between the two ends. CDR3 DNA: TGTGCCAGCAGTGAAGTACAGGGATCCTACGAGCAGTACTTC. This translates into CASSEVQGSYEQYF.

The CDR3 sequence: CASSISSSYEQYF. CDR3 bases: TGTGCCAGTAGTATTAGCAGCTCCTACGAGCAGTACTTC. The V call is TRBV19, the J call TRBJ2-7, with no clear D. This CDR3 spans 13 amino acids. V lost 3 bases, J lost 0 bases, and 6 bases lay in between. CDR1 is LNHDA, CDR2 SQIVND, per germline (reference sequence).